This T cell receptor beta chain was sequenced for a study of T cell responses to AZD1222 COVID-19 vaccine. Whole-study results and caveats: Baseline antibody screening turned up just five to seven seropositive AZD1222 recipients. The donor cohort was predominantly white British with a female majority, and clonal diversity may have been underestimated.

Sequenced by immunoSEQ multiplex PCR; TCRdb stores in-frame clones only, minus some. The repertoire has 40,000 to 55,000 clones, about 86% of them found once; the top ten carry less than 9%. The V gene end was trimmed by 0 bases and the J gene end by 5 bases; junction bases not matched to a gene: 8. The CDR3 runs 16 residues. Germline CDR1 reads SGHNT; CDR2 reads YYREEE (reference sequence). Remarks on this clone: Its antigen is as yet unknown.

The specimen comprised peripheral blood, sampled 28 days after the second AZD1222 dose. This TCR came from an adult who received the AZD1222 COVID-19 vaccine. The J gene is TRBJ2-5, the V gene TRBV5-4; 9 positions match TRBD2. The CDR3 DNA is TGTGCCAGCAGCTTGGTAGCGGGGGCTCGTCCTGAGACCCAGTACTTC. Encoded protein: CASSLVAGARPETQYF.